This T cell receptor beta chain was recovered during a study of T cells in Graves' hyperthyroidism and ophthalmopathy. Study-level background: Staff took peripheral blood when the initial diagnosis was made, before any treatment began.

Amplified regions were TCR beta CDR3 sequences from RNA transcripts. With the HTBI primer set, the TCR CDR3 went through a first round of RT-PCR. A single record per CDR3 protein comes from TCRdb applying MiXCR to the multiplex PCR reads. The sample carries 600,000 to 900,000 distinct CDR3 sequences, 16% recorded once. No progression to ophthalmopathy during 18 months of follow-up defined stable disease. Exclusion criteria comprised uncontrolled infection, other autoimmune disease, pregnancy or lactation. Concerning this clonotype itself: The antigen is unknown.

Regarding the study as a whole: Peripheral blood also featured most of the thyroid clonotypes expanded above 0.001.

The CDR3 has 14 amino acids. Trimming pared 5 bases from V and 4 bases from J, leaving 14 bases between. From germline, CDR1 is SGHAT and CDR2 FQNNGV. The chain has TRBV11-2 and TRBJ2-5, with a weak D call TRBD2 (6 bases). The sequence was obtained from a man between 18 and 29 years old with Graves' hyperthyroidism. Sequences were obtained from blood. Here the CDR3 DNA reads TGTGCCAGCAGCCGGGGGTCCAGTCGAGAGACCCAGTACTTC. It translates to CASSRGSSRETQYF.